These 5 T cell receptor beta chains originate from one sample sequenced in a study of OX40 agonist ivuxolimab in advanced cancers. The library came from the immunoSEQ multiplex PCR assay. TCRdb retrieved this table from immuneACCESS and kept in-frame rearrangements only. Not all clones are present; in checked studies, unresolved V genes account for under half, and no reason is known for the remainder. Recorded for this sample are roughly 50,000 clones; around 93% of them occurred a single time. The ten largest clones add up to 7.5% to 9.5% of the sample. The source was CD4+ or CD8+ T cells sorted from blood, collected in a trial of the OX40 agonist ivuxolimab. The receptors originated from an adult with an advanced solid tumor such as melanoma, head and neck, liver or kidney cancer.

This rearrangement joins TRBV5-6 to TRBJ1-1, with no clear D. The germline V gene encodes CDR1 SGHDT and CDR2 YYEEEE. CDR3 length: 14 residues. V lost 3 bases and J 1 base, leaving 10 bases between the germline ends. CDR3 sequence reads: CASSSRGQNTEAFF. The CDR3 nucleotides are TGTGCCAGCAGCTCCCGGGGTCAGAACACTGAAGCTTTCTTT. Using reference TRBV5-6 and TRBJ1-1 for the parts outside the CDR3, the full variable domain is DAGVTQSPTHLIKTRGQQVTLRCSPKSGHDTVSWYQQALGQGPQFIFQYYEEEERQRGNFPDRFSGHQFPNYSSELNVNALLLGDSALYLCASSSRGQNTEAFFGQGTRLTVV.

The J gene is TRBJ2-5, the V gene TRBV27; TRBD1 aligns across 7 bases. Germline-derived CDR1 and CDR2 are MNHEY and SMNVEV (reference sequence). CDR3 length: 13 amino acids. With 5 bases clipped from V and 5 bases from J, the junction kept 5 bases outside the gene matches. The CDR3 DNA sequence: TGTGCCAGCAGTCCCAGGGGGTCCGAGACCCAGTACTTC. Translated: CASSPRGSETQYF.

The V call is TRBV11-2, the J call TRBJ1-6, with 7 bases fitting TRBD1. Trimming took 3 bases from V and 8 from J; bases not matched to a gene: 7. The CDR3 is made up of 15 amino acids. Germline V gene lookup returns CDR1 SGHAT and CDR2 FQNNGV. Here the CDR3 DNA reads TGTGCCAGCAGCTTGGGACAGTCGGGTTATTCACCCCTCCACTTT. It encodes CASSLGQSGYSPLHF.

V gene TRBV6-5 combines with J gene TRBJ1-1; D is uncertain. The ends were cut back, 3 bases at V and 8 bases at J, with 13 bases in the middle. Germline CDR1 reads MNHEY; CDR2 reads SVGAGI. The CDR3 length is 13 residues. The CDR3 DNA sequence: TGTGCCAGCAGTTATTCGGTACGAGGGGAAGCTTTCTTT. Residues: CASSYSVRGEAFF.

This chain connects TRBV4-3 to TRBJ2-3, with 7 bases that match TRBD1. V was clipped by 5 bases and J by 4 bases; unmatched bases: 9. Germline V lookup: CDR1 LGHNA, CDR2 YSLEER. This CDR3 spans 15 amino acids. CDR3 sequence: CASSSKTGLPDTQYF. The DNA of the CDR3 is TGCGCCAGCAGCTCAAAGACAGGGTTGCCAGATACGCAGTATTTT.